Listed below are T cell receptor beta chains from one sample, sequenced in a study of post-analysis software for immune sequencing data. Using its own MiXCR run on the PCR reads, TCRdb lists one record per CDR3 protein. The profile shows fewer than 850,000 distinct CDR3 sequences, about 45% of them singletons. The sequenced material came from blood. Receptors were obtained from a girl aged 5-17 years with multiple sclerosis. CDR3s include the opening cysteine and the closing phenylalanine or tryptophan. D genes are given only for firm matches. Only some rows state a clone size, as once, few, many or a class for expanded clones.

D	V	J	size	CDR3	DNA
NA	TRBV4-2	TRBJ1-5	once	CASSQARSALNQPQHF	TGTGCCAGCAGCCAAGCCAGATCTGCGCTGAATCAGCCCCAGCATTTT
NA	TRBV25-1	TRBJ1-2	NA	CASSEFPYGYTF	TGTGCCAGCAGTGAATTCCCCTATGGCTACACCTTC
NA	TRBV20-1	TRBJ2-7	NA	CSAGGIRDEQYF	TGCAGTGCTGGGGGGATAAGGGACGAGCAGTACTTC
NA	TRBV12-3/TRBV12-4	TRBJ2-7	few	CASSPVPGNEQYF	TGTGCCAGCAGCCCCGTCCCGGGAAACGAGCAGTACTTC
NA	TRBV12-3/TRBV12-4	TRBJ1-6	NA	CASSLRPRPLHF	TGTGCCAGCAGTCTTCGCCCGCGGCCACTCCACTTT
NA	TRBV20-1	TRBJ2-7	NA	CSARSRAEQYF	TGCAGTGCCCGATCCCGCGCCGAGCAGTACTTC
TRBD2	TRBV6-5	TRBJ2-3	NA	CASSKTSGRGIDTQYF	TGTGCCAGCAGTAAAACTAGCGGGAGGGGGATAGATACGCAGTATTTT
TRBD2	TRBV6-1	TRBJ2-7	few	CASSVGLAGLYEQYF	TGTGCCAGCAGTGTTGGACTAGCGGGACTCTACGAGCAGTACTTC
NA	TRBV15	TRBJ1-2	few	CATSRDRADGYTF	TGTGCCACCAGCAGAGACAGGGCTGATGGCTACACCTTC
TRBD2	TRBV20-1	TRBJ2-7	few	CSARALTSGIGEQYF	TGCAGTGCTAGAGCCTTAACTAGCGGGATCGGCGAGCAGTACTTC
NA	TRBV5-8	TRBJ2-1	NA	CASSSWNNEQFF	TGTGCCAGCAGCTCCTGGAACAATGAGCAGTTCTTC
NA	TRBV5-6	TRBJ2-7	NA	CASSLVEPGTEQYF	TGTGCCAGCAGCTTGGTAGAGCCCGGGACGGAGCAGTACTTC
NA	TRBV27	TRBJ2-6	once	CASRTLSSGANVLTF	TGTGCCAGCAGGACGCTCAGCTCTGGGGCCAACGTCCTGACTTTC
NA	TRBV6-1	TRBJ1-4	few	CASAKQGPQLTEKLFF	TGTGCCAGCGCCAAGCAGGGGCCCCAACTAACTGAAAAACTGTTTTTT
NA	TRBV7-9	TRBJ2-7	few	CASSSDKDEQYF	TGTGCCAGCAGCTCGGACAAGGACGAGCAGTACTTC
NA	TRBV6-5	TRBJ2-1	NA	CASSRVVGVAYNEQFF	TGTGCCAGCAGTAGAGTTGTGGGAGTTGCCTACAATGAGCAGTTCTTC
TRBD2	TRBV7-9	TRBJ2-7	few	CASSPGTSGPHEQYF	TGTGCCAGCAGCCCGGGGACTAGCGGGCCCCACGAGCAGTACTTC
TRBD2	TRBV4-2	TRBJ2-7	NA	CASSQDLAGGLSFSYEQYF	TGTGCCAGCAGCCAAGATTTAGCGGGAGGGCTCTCCTTCTCCTACGAGCAGTACTTC
NA	TRBV20-1	TRBJ2-3	few	CSASWGSASTDTQYF	TGCAGTGCTAGTTGGGGGTCCGCGAGCACAGATACGCAGTATTTT
TRBD2	TRBV10-3	TRBJ2-5	NA	CATQLAGQETQYF	TGTGCCACACAACTAGCGGGGCAAGAGACCCAGTACTTC
NA	TRBV5-6	TRBJ2-5	few	CASSPLTPGVETQYF	TGTGCCAGCAGCCCCCTTACTCCCGGGGTCGAGACCCAGTACTTC
NA	TRBV21-1	TRBJ2-4	NA	CASSWWAKNIQYF	TGTGCCAGCAGTTGGTGGGCCAAAAACATTCAGTACTTC
NA	TRBV12-3/TRBV12-4	TRBJ1-5	few	CASSQVEWDSNQPQHF	TGTGCCAGCAGCCAGGTGGAGTGGGATAGCAATCAGCCCCAGCATTTT
NA	TRBV11-2	TRBJ2-4	NA	CASSPLAGYLNNIQYF	TGTGCCAGCAGCCCCCTTGCCGGCTACCTGAATAACATTCAGTACTTC
TRBD1	TRBV6-9	TRBJ2-7	NA	CASSPPDRFHEQYF	TGTGCCAGCAGTCCGCCGGACAGGTTCCACGAGCAGTACTTC
NA	TRBV4-3	TRBJ2-1	NA	CASNQDGAGHASNEQFF	TGCGCCAGCAACCAAGATGGTGCGGGCCACGCCTCCAATGAGCAGTTCTTC
TRBD2	TRBV11-1	TRBJ2-1	NA	CASSKGTSPHEQFF	TGTGCCAGCAGCAAGGGGACTAGCCCCCATGAGCAGTTCTTC
NA	TRBV6-5	TRBJ1-5	NA	CASSSDRDLSQPQHF	TGTGCCAGCAGCTCAGACCGGGACCTCAGTCAGCCCCAGCATTTT
TRBD1	TRBV5-1	TRBJ1-2	NA	CASSLATGDFYGYTF	TGCGCCAGCAGCTTGGCCACAGGGGACTTCTATGGCTACACCTTC